These 13 T cell receptor beta chains were all obtained from the same sample, sequenced in a study of patients and donors after allogeneic stem cell transplantation. TCRdb reprocessed the RT-PCR reads with MiXCR, giving one entry per CDR3 protein. The sample holds approximately 410,000 distinct CDR3 sequences; around 15% are singletons and the top ten take around 7.2%. Sequencing input: blood, either unsorted or a sorted T cell fraction (not recorded which). All receptors derive from a human donor who was either an allogeneic HSCT recipient or a stem cell or donor lymphocyte infusion donor (not recorded which). It is not recorded whose cells these are; they may come from a transplant donor.

This clonotype was counted between two and nine times. The conserved closing phenylalanine or tryptophan is absent in this CDR3, likely reflecting a read error. The DNA is omitted, as the CDR3 cannot be located on it reliably, and the CDR3 follows TCRdb's listing. The chain links TRBV5-1 to TRBJ1-1. The CDR3 has 13 amino acids, counting both end residues. Germline V gives CDR1 SGHRS, CDR2 YFSETQ. CDR3 residues: CASSSGRWDHLLS.

The chain combines TRBV6-1 with TRBJ2-7; 7 nucleotides match TRBD1. Germline loops: CDR1 MNHNS, CDR2 SASEGT. Unmatched junction bases numbered 9, after V lost 5 bases and J lost 2 bases. The CDR3 is 15 amino acids. The CDR3: CASSPGQLITYEQYF. CDR3 coding DNA: TGTGCCAGCAGTCCGGGACAGCTCATAACCTACGAGCAGTACTTC.

The gene calls are TRBV7-2 and TRBJ1-2; TRBD1 matches at 8 bases. Germline CDR1 is SGHTA and CDR2 is FQGNSA. This CDR3 has 15 amino acids. Unmatched junction bases numbered 8, after V lost 1 base and J lost 7 bases. The CDR3 sequence: CASSLVVDRAAGYTF. In DNA form, the CDR3 reads TGTGCCAGCAGCTTAGTGGTGGACAGGGCGGCTGGCTACACCTTC.

There are many counts of this clonotype. The chain employs TRBV12-3 or TRBV12-4 and TRBJ2-3; D may be TRBD2 (5 bases). Trimming cost V 6 bases and J 1 base, with 11 bases left between them. The CDR3 spans 14 residues. The CDR3, as DNA: TGTGCCAGCAGATTGAGGGTGGGCACAGATACGCAGTATTTT. This sequence encodes CASRLRVGTDTQYF.

The genes are TRBV6-2 or TRBV6-3 and TRBJ2-7, with a tentative D call TRBD2 (6 bases). CDR1 and CDR2 from the germline V gene are MNHEY and SVGEGT. CDR3 length: 11 amino acids. Trimming stripped 10 bases from V and 7 bases from J, with 14 bases between. The CDR3 loop is CATTLRGEQYF. The CDR3 DNA is TGTGCCACCACCCTCCGGGGGGAGCAGTACTTC.

The V and J genes are TRBV5-1 and TRBJ2-5; D remains unclear. V was trimmed by 4 bases and J by 4 bases, leaving 8 bases between them. Germline CDR1 and CDR2: SGHRS and YFSETQ. This CDR3 is 12 amino acids long. CDR3 nucleotide sequence: TGCGCCAGCAGCGCGGCAAGAGAGACCCAGTACTTC. Protein: CASSAARETQYF. Full variable domain (rest looked up from reference TRBV5-1 and TRBJ2-5): KAGVTQTPRYLIKTRGQQVTLSCSPISGHRSVSWYQQTPGQGLQFLFEYFSETQRNKGNFPGRFSGRQFSNSRSEMNVSTLELGDSALYLCASSAARETQYFGPGTRLLVL.

This clonotype was counted at least ten times. The chain links TRBV5-6 to TRBJ2-4, with D unresolved. Germline V gives CDR1 SGHDT, CDR2 YYEEEE. CDR3 length equals 15 residues. Trimming pared 2 bases from V and 8 bases from J, leaving 17 bases between. The CDR3 DNA reads as TGTGCCAGCAGCTTTATGGCAGGATTGATGGACATTCAGTACTTC. It encodes CASSFMAGLMDIQYF.

V gene TRBV20-1 combines with J gene TRBJ2-7; TRBD1 matches at 8 bases. V dropped 5 bases and J dropped 2; count of bases not matched to a gene: 8. The length of the CDR3 is 14 residues. The germline CDR1 and CDR2 sequences are DFQATT and SNEGSKA (reference sequence). CDR3 nucleotide sequence: TGCAGTGCTGGAAGACAGGGGTTGGCCTACGAGCAGTACTTC. Protein sequence: CSAGRQGLAYEQYF.

This clonotype was counted only a few times. The chain joins TRBV13 to TRBJ2-1; 9 bases map to TRBD1. Looked up from germline, CDR1 is PRHDT and CDR2 is FYEKMQ (reference sequence). V lost 5 bases to trimming and J lost 3 bases; unmatched junction nucleotides: 8. The CDR3 covers 16 residues. The CDR3 coding sequence is TGTGCCAGCAGCCCGTATCCGGGACAGGGCTACAATGAGCAGTTCTTC. Amino acids: CASSPYPGQGYNEQFF.

There are a few counts of this clonotype. The chain is built from TRBV7-6 and TRBJ2-7; possibly TRBD2 for D (6 bases). Germline CDR1 SGHVS, CDR2 FNYEAQ. The V end was cut by 5 bases, the J end by 1 base, with 15 bases between. CDR3 size: 15 residues. CDR3 sequence (DNA): TGTGCCAGCAGCGGTCTGGCAGGGAGGTCCTACGAGCAGTACTTC. Its protein product is CASSGLAGRSYEQYF.

This clonotype was counted only a few times. The V and J genes are TRBV12-3 or TRBV12-4 and TRBJ1-2, with D hard to call. Trimming shortened V by 7 bases and J by 4 bases, and 13 bases separated the two germline ends. This CDR3 has 13 amino acids. CDR3 DNA: TGTGCCAGCACGTCCGCGGCAGGCTATGGCTACACCTTC. Its protein product is CASTSAAGYGYTF.

The V gene is TRBV29-1, the J gene TRBJ1-2; D unclear. V lost 0 bases and J lost 5, with 7 bases in between. CDR3 length: 12 amino acids. The germline V gene encodes CDR1 SQVTM and CDR2 ANQGSEA. Written as DNA, the CDR3 is TGCAGCGTTGAAGATAACAGTTATGGCTACACCTTC. Its protein is CSVEDNSYGYTF.

V gene TRBV20-1 combines with J gene TRBJ2-3; 10 bases are shared with TRBD2. Germline-derived CDR1 and CDR2 are DFQATT and SNEGSKA (reference sequence). This CDR3 has 16 residues. Trimming cost V 3 bases and J 4 bases; bases outside gene matches: 10. The DNA of the CDR3 is TGCAGTGCTAGTTGGAAGCGGGGGGGTTTGGCAGATACGCAGTATTTT. Amino acid sequence: CSASWKRGGLADTQYF.